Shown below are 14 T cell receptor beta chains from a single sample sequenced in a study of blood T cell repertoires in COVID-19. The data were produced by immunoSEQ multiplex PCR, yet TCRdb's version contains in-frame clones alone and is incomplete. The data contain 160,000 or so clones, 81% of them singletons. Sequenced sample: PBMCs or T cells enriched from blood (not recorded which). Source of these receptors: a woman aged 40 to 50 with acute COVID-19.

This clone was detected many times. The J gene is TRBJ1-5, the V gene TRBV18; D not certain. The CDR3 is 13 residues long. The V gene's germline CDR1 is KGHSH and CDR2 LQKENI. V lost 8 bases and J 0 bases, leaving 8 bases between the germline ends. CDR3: CASTGDSNQPQHF. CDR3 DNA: TGTGCCAGCACTGGAGATAGCAATCAGCCCCAGCATTTT.

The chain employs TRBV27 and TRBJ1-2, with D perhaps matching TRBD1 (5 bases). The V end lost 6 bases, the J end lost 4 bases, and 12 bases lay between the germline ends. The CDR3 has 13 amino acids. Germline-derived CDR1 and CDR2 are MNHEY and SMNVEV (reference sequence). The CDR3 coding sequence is TGTGCCAGCAGGAGTAACGGGGGCTATGGCTACACCTTC. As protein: CASRSNGGYGYTF.

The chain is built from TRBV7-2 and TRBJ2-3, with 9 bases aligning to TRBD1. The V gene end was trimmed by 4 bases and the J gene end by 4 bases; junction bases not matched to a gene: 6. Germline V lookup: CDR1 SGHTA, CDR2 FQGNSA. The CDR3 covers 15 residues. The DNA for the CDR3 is TGTGCCAGCAGCTCCACAGGGGGCTCTTCAGATACGCAGTATTTT. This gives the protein CASSSTGGSSDTQYF.

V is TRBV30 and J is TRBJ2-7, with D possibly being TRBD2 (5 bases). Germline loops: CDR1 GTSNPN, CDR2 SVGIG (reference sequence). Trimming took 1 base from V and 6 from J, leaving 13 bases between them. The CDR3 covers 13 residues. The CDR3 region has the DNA TGTGCCTGGAGTGAGGAGCTAGCTGGCGAGCAGTACGTC. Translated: CAWSEELAGEQYV.

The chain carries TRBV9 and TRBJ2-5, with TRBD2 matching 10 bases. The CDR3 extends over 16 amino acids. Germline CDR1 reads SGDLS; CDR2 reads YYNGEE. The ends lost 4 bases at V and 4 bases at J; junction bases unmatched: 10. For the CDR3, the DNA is TGTGCCAGCAGCCTCCTAGCGGGGGTGGGTCTAGAGACCCAGTACTTC. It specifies CASSLLAGVGLETQYF.

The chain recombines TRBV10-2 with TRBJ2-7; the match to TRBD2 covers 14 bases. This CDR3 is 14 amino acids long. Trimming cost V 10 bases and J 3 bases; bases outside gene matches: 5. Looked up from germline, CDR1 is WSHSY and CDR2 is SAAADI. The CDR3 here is CATRGTSGSYEQYF. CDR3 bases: TGCGCCACGCGAGGGACTAGCGGGAGCTACGAGCAGTACTTC.

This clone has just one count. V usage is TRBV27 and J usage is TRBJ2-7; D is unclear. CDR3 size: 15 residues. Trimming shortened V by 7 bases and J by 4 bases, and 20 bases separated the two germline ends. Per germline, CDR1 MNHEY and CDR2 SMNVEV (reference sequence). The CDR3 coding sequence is TGTGCCAGCAAGATGGTCGGAACAGAGCCTTACGAGCAGTACGTC. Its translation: CASKMVGTEPYEQYV.

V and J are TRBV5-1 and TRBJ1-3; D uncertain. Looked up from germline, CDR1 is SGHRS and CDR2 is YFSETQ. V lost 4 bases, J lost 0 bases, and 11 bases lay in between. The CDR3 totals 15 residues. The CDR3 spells CASSPSGNSGNTIYF. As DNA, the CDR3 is TGCGCCAGCAGCCCCTCAGGAAACTCTGGAAACACCATATATTTT.

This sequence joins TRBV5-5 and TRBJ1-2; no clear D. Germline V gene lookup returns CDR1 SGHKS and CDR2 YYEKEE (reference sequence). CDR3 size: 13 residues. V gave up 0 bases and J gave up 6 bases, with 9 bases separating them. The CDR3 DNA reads TGTGCCAGCAGCTTGGTTCCCCGGGATGGCTACACCTTC. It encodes CASSLVPRDGYTF.

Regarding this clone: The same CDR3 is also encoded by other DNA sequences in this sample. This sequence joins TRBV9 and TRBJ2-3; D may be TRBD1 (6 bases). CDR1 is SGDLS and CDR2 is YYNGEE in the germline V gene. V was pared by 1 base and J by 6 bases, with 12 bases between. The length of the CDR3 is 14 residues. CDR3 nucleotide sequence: TGTGCCAGCAGCGTAACCAGGGGTAGGGATACGCAGTATTTT. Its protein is CASSVTRGRDTQYF.

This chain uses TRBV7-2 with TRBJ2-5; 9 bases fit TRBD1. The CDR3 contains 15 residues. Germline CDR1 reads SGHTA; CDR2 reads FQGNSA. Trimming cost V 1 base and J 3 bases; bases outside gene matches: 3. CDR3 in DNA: TGTGCCAGCAGCTTAGACAGGGGGCGTGAAGAGACCCAGTACTTC. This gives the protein CASSLDRGREETQYF. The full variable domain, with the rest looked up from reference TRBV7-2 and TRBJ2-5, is GAGVSQSPSNKVTEKGKDVELRCDPISGHTALYWYRQSLGQGLEFLIYFQGNSAPDKSGLPSDRFSAERTGGSVSTLTIQRTQQEDSAVYLCASSLDRGREETQYFGPGTRLLVL.

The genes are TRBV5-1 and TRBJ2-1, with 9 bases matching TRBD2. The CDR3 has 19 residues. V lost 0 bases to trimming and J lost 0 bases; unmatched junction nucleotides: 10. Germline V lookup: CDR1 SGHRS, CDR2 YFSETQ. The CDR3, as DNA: TGCGCCAGCAGCTTGGCCATTCTAGCGGGGATACTCTCCTACAATGAGCAGTTCTTC. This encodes CASSLAILAGILSYNEQFF.

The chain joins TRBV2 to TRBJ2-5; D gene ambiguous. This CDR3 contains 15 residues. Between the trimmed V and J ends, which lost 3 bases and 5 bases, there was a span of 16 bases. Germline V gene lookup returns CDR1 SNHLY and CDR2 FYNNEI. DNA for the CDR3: TGTGCCAGCAGTGATGAGACTCCCCCCCGGGAGACCCAGTACTTC. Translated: CASSDETPPRETQYF.

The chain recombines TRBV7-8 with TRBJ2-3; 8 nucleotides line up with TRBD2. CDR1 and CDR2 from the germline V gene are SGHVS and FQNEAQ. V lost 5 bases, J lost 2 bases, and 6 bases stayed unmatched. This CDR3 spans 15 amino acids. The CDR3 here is CASSLTSVITDTQYF. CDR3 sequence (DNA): TGTGCCAGCAGCCTGACTAGCGTGATCACAGATACGCAGTATTTT.